The 14 T cell receptor beta chains given below trace back to one sample, sequenced in a study of cytomegalovirus exposure and HLA in healthy donors. PCR primers comprised 60 Vbeta and 13 Jbeta primers. The data were produced by immunoSEQ multiplex PCR, yet TCRdb's version contains in-frame clones alone and is incomplete. There are about 95,000 clones in the sample; 75% to 85% occur only once, and about 3.7% lies in the top ten. The sequenced sample was PBMCs. Every receptor here comes from a man aged 25-40 years in good health and CMV-seropositive.

This chain connects TRBV5-4 to TRBJ2-5, with D possibly matching TRBD1 (6 bases). The J call is in doubt because the DNA end fits TRBJ2-7 better. The germline V gene encodes CDR1 SGHNT and CDR2 YYREEE (reference sequence). The CDR3 loop spans 14 amino acids. The CDR3 region is CASSSGQNSYEQYF. Written as DNA, the CDR3 is TGTGCCAGCAGCTCGGGACAAAATTCTTACGAGCAGTACTTC.

This chain joins TRBV14 and TRBJ2-1; the D gene is possibly TRBD2 (6 bases). CDR1 and CDR2 from the germline V gene are SGHDN and FVKESK. Trimming left V 0 bases short and J 0 bases short, with 18 bases between. The CDR3 totals 19 residues. The chain's CDR3 is CASSQEAETSPNSYNEQFF. The CDR3, as DNA: TGTGCCAGCAGCCAAGAGGCGGAAACTAGCCCCAACTCCTACAATGAGCAGTTCTTC.

This chain joins TRBV28 and TRBJ1-6; no clear D. The CDR3 is made up of 15 amino acids. V lost 5 bases and J 10 bases, leaving 18 bases between the germline ends. Germline assignment: CDR1 MDHEN and CDR2 SYDVKM. The chain's CDR3 is CASSPTPIGLSPLHF. As DNA, the CDR3 is TGTGCCAGCAGTCCCACCCCCATAGGACTCTCACCCCTCCACTTT. The whole variable domain, filled in from reference TRBV28 and TRBJ1-6, reads DVKVTQSSRYLVKRTGEKVFLECVQDMDHENMFWYRQDPGLGLRLIYFSYDVKMKEKGDIPEGYSVSREKKERFSLILESASTNQTSMYLCASSPTPIGLSPLHFGNGTRLTVT.

The V call is TRBV30, the J call TRBJ1-1; 7 bases are a match to TRBD1. The CDR3 covers 15 residues. CDR1 and CDR2 (germline): GTSNPN, SVGIG (reference sequence). With 0 bases clipped from V and 1 base from J, the junction kept 5 bases outside the gene matches. In DNA, the CDR3 is TGTGCCTGGAGTGTGTGGACAGGAGAGAACACTGAAGCTTTCTTT. It specifies CAWSVWTGENTEAFF.

J is TRBJ2-3 and V is TRBV4-1, with a weak D call TRBD2 (7 bases). Germline CDR1 is MGHRA and CDR2 is YSYEKL. Trimming removed 0 bases at V and 1 base at J, with 14 bases between. The CDR3 extends over 17 amino acids. This CDR3 reads CASSQEVGGAGTDTQYF. CDR3 bases: TGCGCCAGCAGCCAAGAGGTGGGGGGGGCTGGCACAGATACGCAGTATTTT.

The CDR3 reads CASSPGQGYGYTF. CDR3 bases: TGTGCCAGCTCACCGGGACAGGGATATGGCTACACCTTC. V gene TRBV18 combines with J gene TRBJ1-2; 9 bases match TRBD1. Germline V gives CDR1 KGHSH, CDR2 LQKENI. The CDR3 is 13 amino acids. With V trimmed by 3 bases and J by 5 bases, 1 base remained unmatched.

This sequence joins TRBV6-5 and TRBJ2-7; 8 positions agree with TRBD1. The junction had 8 bases not matched to a gene; V was cut back by 5 bases and J by 2 bases. CDR3 length: 15 residues. Germline values: CDR1 MNHEY, CDR2 SVGAGI. The CDR3 DNA reads TGTGCCAGCAGTCCTCGACAGGGGTCGACCTACGAGCAGTACTTC. The encoded protein is CASSPRQGSTYEQYF.

The CDR3 sequence: CSGSAGGADETQYF. Written as DNA, the CDR3 is TGCAGCGGATCAGCAGGGGGCGCGGATGAGACCCAGTACTTC. J is TRBJ2-5 and V is TRBV29-1; 8 bases agree with TRBD1. The length of the CDR3 is 14 residues. The V segment lost 7 bases and the J segment 5 bases; nucleotides outside the gene matches: 12. CDR1 and CDR2 from the germline V gene are SQVTM and ANQGSEA.

In the case of this clone: Other DNA sequences in this specimen translate into the identical CDR3. This chain joins TRBV27 and TRBJ2-1; D not certain. CDR1 is MNHEY, CDR2 SMNVEV, per germline (reference sequence). V was trimmed by 4 bases and J by 0 bases, leaving 10 bases between them. The CDR3 has 15 amino acids. The CDR3 is CASSWSSSSYNEQFF. Here the CDR3 DNA reads TGTGCCAGCAGTTGGTCGTCGAGCTCCTACAATGAGCAGTTCTTC.

For this clone: One end of the junction fails to match germline, which may point to a read error. The chain carries TRBV15 and TRBJ2-7; 7 positions match TRBD2. The CDR3 spans 16 residues. Germline assignment: CDR1 LNHNV and CDR2 YYDKDF (reference sequence). CDR3 in DNA: TGTGTCACCAGCAGGGCGAGGACTAGAGCTTCCTACGAGCAGTACTTC. This codes for CVTSRARTRASYEQYF.

The chain recombines TRBV4-3 with TRBJ2-7; TRBD2 aligns across 11 bases. Per germline, CDR1 LGHNA and CDR2 YSLEER. This CDR3 has 15 residues. V shed 3 bases and J 6 bases; nucleotides not matched to a gene: 7. The CDR3 sequence: CASSHLAGGPVEQYF. As DNA, the CDR3 is TGCGCCAGCAGCCATTTAGCGGGAGGGCCGGTCGAGCAGTACTTC.

The J gene is TRBJ2-7, the V gene TRBV5-1; TRBD1 matches at 7 bases. This CDR3 has 14 amino acids. V dropped 7 bases and J dropped 2; count of bases not matched to a gene: 9. Per the germline V gene, CDR1 is SGHRS and CDR2 is YFSETQ. Here the CDR3 DNA reads TGCGCCAGCCATGAAGAGACAGGGACCTACGAGCAGTACTTC. Translating it yields CASHEETGTYEQYF.

The chain couples TRBV5-1 to TRBJ1-1, with D unclear. The V end was cut by 0 bases, the J end by 1 base, with 7 bases between. The CDR3 runs 14 residues. CDR1 is SGHRS, CDR2 YFSETQ, per germline. The CDR3 sequence: CASSLGRGNTEAFF. The CDR3 DNA sequence: TGCGCCAGCAGCTTGGGTCGGGGGAACACTGAAGCTTTCTTT. The full variable domain, rest sourced from reference TRBV5-1 and TRBJ1-1, is KAGVTQTPRYLIKTRGQQVTLSCSPISGHRSVSWYQQTPGQGLQFLFEYFSETQRNKGNFPGRFSGRQFSNSRSEMNVSTLELGDSALYLCASSLGRGNTEAFFGQGTRLTVV.

The chain joins TRBV5-6 to TRBJ2-5; D not resolved. Germline V CDR1 and CDR2: SGHDT, YYEEEE. V lost 4 bases and J lost 4, with 11 bases in between. The length of the CDR3 is 13 residues. CDR3 region: CASSPNYLETQYF. In DNA, the CDR3 is TGTGCCAGCAGCCCGAACTACCTAGAGACCCAGTACTTC.